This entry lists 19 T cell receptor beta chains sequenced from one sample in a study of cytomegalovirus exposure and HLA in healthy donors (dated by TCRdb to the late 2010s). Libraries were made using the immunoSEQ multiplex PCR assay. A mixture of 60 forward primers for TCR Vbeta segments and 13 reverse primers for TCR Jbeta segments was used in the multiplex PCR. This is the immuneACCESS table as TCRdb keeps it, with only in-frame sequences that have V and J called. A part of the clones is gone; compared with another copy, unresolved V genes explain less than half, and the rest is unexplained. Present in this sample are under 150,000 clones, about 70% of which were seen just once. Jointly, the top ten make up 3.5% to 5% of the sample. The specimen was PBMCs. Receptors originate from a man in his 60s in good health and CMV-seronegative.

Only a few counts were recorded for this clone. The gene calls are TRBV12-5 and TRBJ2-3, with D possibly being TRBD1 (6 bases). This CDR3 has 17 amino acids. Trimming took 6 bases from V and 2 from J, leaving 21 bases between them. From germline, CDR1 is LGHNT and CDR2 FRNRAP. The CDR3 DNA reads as TGTGCTAGTGGACAAGATACCGTCAGGGGACCCACAGATACGCAGTATTTT. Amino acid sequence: CASGQDTVRGPTDTQYF. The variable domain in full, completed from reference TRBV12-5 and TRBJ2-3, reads DARVTQTPRHKVTEMGQEVTMRCQPILGHNTVFWYRQTMMQGLELLAYFRNRAPLDDSGMPKDRFSAEMPDATLATLKIQPSEPRDSAVYFCASGQDTVRGPTDTQYFGPGTRLTVL.

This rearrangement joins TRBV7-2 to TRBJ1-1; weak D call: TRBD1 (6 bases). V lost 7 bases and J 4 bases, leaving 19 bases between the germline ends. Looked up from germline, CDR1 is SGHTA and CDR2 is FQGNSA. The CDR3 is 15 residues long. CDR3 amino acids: CASTFTGLVGTEAFF. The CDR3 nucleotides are TGTGCCAGCACTTTCACAGGGCTCGTTGGCACTGAAGCTTTCTTT.

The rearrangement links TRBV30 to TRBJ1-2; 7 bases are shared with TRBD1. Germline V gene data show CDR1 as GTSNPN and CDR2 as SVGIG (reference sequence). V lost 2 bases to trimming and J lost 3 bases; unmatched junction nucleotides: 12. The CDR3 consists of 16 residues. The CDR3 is CAWSSSGGQMHYGYTF. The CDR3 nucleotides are TGTGCCTGGAGTAGCTCTGGGGGACAGATGCACTATGGCTACACCTTC.

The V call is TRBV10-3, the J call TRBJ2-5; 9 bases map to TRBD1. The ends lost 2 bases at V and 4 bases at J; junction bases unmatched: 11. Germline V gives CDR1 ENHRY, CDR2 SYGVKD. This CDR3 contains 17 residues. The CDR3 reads CAISEQKSGTGLETQYF. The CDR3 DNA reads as TGTGCCATCAGTGAGCAGAAGTCCGGGACAGGGTTAGAGACCCAGTACTTC.

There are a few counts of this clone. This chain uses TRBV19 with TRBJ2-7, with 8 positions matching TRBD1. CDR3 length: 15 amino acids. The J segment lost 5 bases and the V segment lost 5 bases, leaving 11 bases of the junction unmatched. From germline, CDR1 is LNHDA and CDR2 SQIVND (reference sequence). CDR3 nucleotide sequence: TGTGCCAGTAGTCCCGGACAGGGACTCAGCCACGAGCAGTACTTC. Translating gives CASSPGQGLSHEQYF. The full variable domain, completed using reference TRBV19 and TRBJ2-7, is DGGITQSPKYLFRKEGQNVTLSCEQNLNHDAMYWYRQDPGQGLRLIYYSQIVNDFQKGDIAEGYSVSREKKESFPLTVTSAQKNPTAFYLCASSPGQGLSHEQYFGPGTRLTVT.

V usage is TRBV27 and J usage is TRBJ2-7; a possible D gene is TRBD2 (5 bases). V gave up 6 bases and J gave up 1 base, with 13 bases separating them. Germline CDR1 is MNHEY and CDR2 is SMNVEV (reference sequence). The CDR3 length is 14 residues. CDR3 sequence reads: CASSGQTGSYEQYF. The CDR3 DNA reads TGTGCCAGCAGCGGGCAGACGGGATCCTACGAGCAGTACTTC.

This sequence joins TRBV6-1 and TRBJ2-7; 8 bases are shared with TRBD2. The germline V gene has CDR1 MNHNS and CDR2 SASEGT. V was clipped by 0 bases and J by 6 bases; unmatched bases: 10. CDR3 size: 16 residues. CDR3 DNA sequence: TGTGCCAGCAGTGAAGCCGGAGCGGGAGAACGTCCCGAGCAGTACTTC. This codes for CASSEAGAGERPEQYF.

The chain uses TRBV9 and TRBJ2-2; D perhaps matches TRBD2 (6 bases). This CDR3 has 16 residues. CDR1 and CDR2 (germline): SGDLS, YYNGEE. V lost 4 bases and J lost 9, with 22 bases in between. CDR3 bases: TGTGCCAGCAGCTCCAGTTTGGATAGCGGCTCCCGGGAGCTGTTTTTT. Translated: CASSSSLDSGSRELFF. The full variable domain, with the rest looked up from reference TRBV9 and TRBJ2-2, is DSGVTQTPKHLITATGQRVTLRCSPRSGDLSVYWYQQSLDQGLQFLIQYYNGEERAKGNILERFSAQQFPDLHSELNLSSLELGDSALYFCASSSSLDSGSRELFFGEGSRLTVL.

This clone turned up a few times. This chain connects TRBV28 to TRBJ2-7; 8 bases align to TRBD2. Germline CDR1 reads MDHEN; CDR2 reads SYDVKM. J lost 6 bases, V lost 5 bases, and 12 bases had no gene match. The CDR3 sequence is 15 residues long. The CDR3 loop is CASSLIAGRTPEQYF. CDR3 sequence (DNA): TGTGCCAGCAGTCTTATAGCGGGAAGAACCCCCGAGCAGTACTTC.

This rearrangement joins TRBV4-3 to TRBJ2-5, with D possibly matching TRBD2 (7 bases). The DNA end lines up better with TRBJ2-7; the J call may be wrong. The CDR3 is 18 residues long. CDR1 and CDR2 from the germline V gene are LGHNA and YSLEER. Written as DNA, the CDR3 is TGCGCCAGCAGCCAAGATCGACGACAGATTAGGGGGGGTAACGAGCAGTACTTC. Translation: CASSQDRRQIRGGNEQYF.

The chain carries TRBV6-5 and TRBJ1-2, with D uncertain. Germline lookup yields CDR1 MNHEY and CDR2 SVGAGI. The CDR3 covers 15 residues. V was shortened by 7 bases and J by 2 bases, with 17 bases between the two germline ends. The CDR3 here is CASTPLGSPNYGYTF. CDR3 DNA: TGTGCCAGCACTCCTCTCGGGAGCCCAAACTATGGCTACACCTTC.

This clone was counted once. The CDR3 nucleotides are TGTGCCTGGAGGGGGACTAGCGGAGTCCACGGTACGCAGTATTTT. It codes for CAWRGTSGVHGTQYF. The rearrangement uses TRBV30 and TRBJ2-3, with 11 nucleotides matching TRBD2. Germline-derived CDR1 and CDR2 are GTSNPN and SVGIG (reference sequence). The J segment lost 8 bases and the V segment lost 3 bases, leaving 10 bases of the junction unmatched. The CDR3 has 15 amino acids.

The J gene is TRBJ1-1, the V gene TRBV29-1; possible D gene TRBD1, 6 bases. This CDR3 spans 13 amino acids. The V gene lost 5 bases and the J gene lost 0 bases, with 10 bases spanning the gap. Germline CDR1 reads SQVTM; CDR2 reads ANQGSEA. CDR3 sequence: CSVRQVLNTEAFF. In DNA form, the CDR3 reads TGCAGCGTTAGACAGGTATTGAACACTGAAGCTTTCTTT. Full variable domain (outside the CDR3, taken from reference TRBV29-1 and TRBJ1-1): SAVISQKPSRDICQRGTSLTIQCQVDSQVTMMFWYRQQPGQSLTLIATANQGSEATYESGFVIDKFPISRPNLTFSTLTVSNMSPEDSSIYLCSVRQVLNTEAFFGQGTRLTVV.

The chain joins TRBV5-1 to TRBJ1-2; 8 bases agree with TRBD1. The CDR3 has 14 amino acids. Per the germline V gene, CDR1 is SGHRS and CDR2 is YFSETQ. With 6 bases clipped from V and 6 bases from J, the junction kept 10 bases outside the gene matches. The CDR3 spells CASTPQGAEDGYTF. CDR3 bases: TGCGCCAGCACGCCCCAGGGGGCTGAGGATGGCTACACCTTC.

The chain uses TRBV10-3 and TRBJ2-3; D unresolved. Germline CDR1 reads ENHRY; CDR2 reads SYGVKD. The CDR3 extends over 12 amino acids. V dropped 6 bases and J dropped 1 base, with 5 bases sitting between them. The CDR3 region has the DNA TGTGCCATCAGCCCGGGCACAGATACGCAGTATTTT. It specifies CAISPGTDTQYF.

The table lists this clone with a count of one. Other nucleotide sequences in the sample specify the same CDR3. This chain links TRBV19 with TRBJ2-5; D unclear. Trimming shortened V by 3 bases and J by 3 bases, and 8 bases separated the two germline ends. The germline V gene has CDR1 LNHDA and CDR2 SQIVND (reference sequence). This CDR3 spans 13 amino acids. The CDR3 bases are TGTGCCAGTAGTATGGGCAGAGAAGAGACCCAGTACTTC. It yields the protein CASSMGREETQYF.

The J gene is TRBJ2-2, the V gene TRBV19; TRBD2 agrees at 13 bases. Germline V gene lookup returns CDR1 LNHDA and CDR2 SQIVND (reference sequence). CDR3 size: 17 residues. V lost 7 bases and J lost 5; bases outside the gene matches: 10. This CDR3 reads CASILKEGLAGTGELFF. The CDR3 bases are TGTGCCAGTATTCTCAAAGAGGGACTAGCGGGGACCGGGGAGCTGTTTTTT.

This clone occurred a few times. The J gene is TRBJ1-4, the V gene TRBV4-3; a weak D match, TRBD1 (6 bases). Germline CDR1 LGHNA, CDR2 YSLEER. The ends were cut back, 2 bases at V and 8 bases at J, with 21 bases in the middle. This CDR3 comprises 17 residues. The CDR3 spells CASSQSPLAARGEKLFF. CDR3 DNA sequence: TGCGCCAGCAGCCAATCTCCGCTCGCAGCCAGGGGCGAAAAACTGTTTTTT.

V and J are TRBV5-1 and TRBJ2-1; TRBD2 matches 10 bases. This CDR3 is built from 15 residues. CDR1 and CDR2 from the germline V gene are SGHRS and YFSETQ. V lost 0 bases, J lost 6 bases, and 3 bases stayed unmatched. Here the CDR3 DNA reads TGCGCCAGCAGCTTGGGGGTAGCGGGAGGCAATGAGCAGTTCTTC. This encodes CASSLGVAGGNEQFF.